The 21 T cell receptor beta chains below were found in one sample sequenced in a study of response to subunit inactivated influenza vaccine. TCRdb recomputed calls from the RT-PCR reads with MiXCR, one row per CDR3 protein. Counted here are 610,000 or so distinct CDR3 sequences, 13% to 15% occurring once; the ten biggest clones make up 8.5% to 14%. The sample consisted of PBMCs from blood, taken 11 to 12 days after vaccination. The receptors were gathered from a man aged 50 to 60 who received an inactivated influenza vaccine.

This clonotype turned up a few times. The rearrangement joins TRBV5-6 to TRBJ2-5, with a tentative D call TRBD1 (5 bases). V was shortened by 4 bases and J by 7 bases, with 14 bases between the two germline ends. Germline V gene lookup returns CDR1 SGHDT and CDR2 YYEEEE. The CDR3 totals 13 residues. The CDR3 sequence: CASSPTATGTQYF. DNA for the CDR3: TGTGCCAGCAGCCCGACGGCCACAGGGACCCAGTACTTC.

The gene calls are TRBV3-1 and TRBJ2-3, with a tentative D call TRBD2 (6 bases). This CDR3 has 17 amino acids. V shed 0 bases and J shed 0 bases, with 13 bases lying between them. Germline CDR1 reads LGHDT; CDR2 reads YNNKEL (reference sequence). The CDR3 DNA reads as TGTGCCAGCAGCCAAGATCACCCCCGGGGGAGCACAGATACGCAGTATTTT. This gives the protein CASSQDHPRGSTDTQYF.

This clonotype came up many times. V is TRBV20-1 and J is TRBJ2-1; D is ambiguous. Germline values: CDR1 DFQATT, CDR2 SNEGSKA (reference sequence). The CDR3 totals 16 residues. Deletions cut 0 bases from V and 5 bases from J, with 17 bases between. CDR3 sequence: CSAREPRTLYNNEQFF. In DNA form, the CDR3 reads TGCAGTGCTAGAGAGCCTAGGACCCTTTACAACAATGAGCAGTTCTTC.

The chain uses TRBV29-1 and TRBJ2-2, with D perhaps TRBD1 (5 bases). The CDR3 consists of 12 residues. The germline gives CDR1 SQVTM, CDR2 ANQGSEA. V was trimmed by 6 bases and J by 7 bases, leaving 12 bases between them. CDR3 nucleotides: TGCAGCGTGGTAGACAGTAACGGGGAGCTGTTTTTT. Its translation is CSVVDSNGELFF.

The chain recombines TRBV16 with TRBJ2-7, with D unclear. Germline V CDR1 and CDR2: KGHSY, FQNENV. Deletions cut 2 bases from V and 2 bases from J, with 13 bases between. The CDR3 has 15 amino acids. The CDR3 region is CASSQASYRPYEQYF. In DNA, the CDR3 is TGTGCCAGCAGCCAAGCGTCTTACCGCCCCTACGAGCAGTACTTC.

There are a few counts of this clonotype. The genes are TRBV6-2 or TRBV6-3 and TRBJ2-2; D is unresolved. Trimming cost V 9 bases and J 5 bases, with 13 bases left between them. CDR1 and CDR2 from the germline V gene are MNHEY and SVGEGT. The CDR3 loop spans 13 amino acids. This CDR3 is CASRASGTGELFF. Written as DNA, the CDR3 is TGTGCCAGTAGGGCGTCGGGTACCGGGGAGCTGTTTTTT.

The CDR3 region has the DNA TGTGCCAGTAGCTACTTCCGGGACACCACTAGCAATCAGCCCCAGCATTTT. Translation gives CASSYFRDTTSNQPQHF. The genes are TRBV19 and TRBJ1-5; TRBD1 might be the D (6 bases). The germline gives CDR1 LNHDA, CDR2 SQIVND (reference sequence). CDR3 size: 17 residues. The V end lost 6 bases, the J end lost 0 bases, and 18 bases lay between the germline ends.

This rearrangement joins TRBV6-1 to TRBJ1-6, with 8 bases aligning to TRBD1. The germline CDR1 and CDR2 sequences are MNHNS and SASEGT. The CDR3 is 16 amino acids. V dropped 5 bases and J dropped 6; count of bases not matched to a gene: 9. The CDR3 DNA sequence: TGTGCCAGCAGTCCTGACAGGGGCCGGGGTAATTCACCCCTCCACTTT. It translates to CASSPDRGRGNSPLHF.

V is TRBV20-1 and J is TRBJ2-7; D is perhaps TRBD2 (6 bases). The germline V gene has CDR1 DFQATT and CDR2 SNEGSKA (reference sequence). V dropped 3 bases and J dropped 3 bases, with 12 bases sitting between them. The CDR3 extends over 13 amino acids. The CDR3 here is CSASSLAIYEQYF. DNA of the CDR3: TGCAGTGCTAGTTCTCTAGCGATCTACGAGCAGTACTTC.

This clonotype was seen only a few times. This chain uses TRBV6-1 with TRBJ1-1, with 10 nucleotides matching TRBD1. The CDR3 has 15 amino acids. Trimming at V came to 5 bases and at J to 1 base, leaving 4 bases not matched to a gene. Germline lookup yields CDR1 MNHNS and CDR2 SASEGT. Here the CDR3 reads CASSRRDRGNTEAFF. CDR3 coding DNA: TGTGCCAGCAGTCGACGGGACAGGGGGAACACTGAAGCTTTCTTT.

This clonotype was counted a few times. The chain uses TRBV12-3 or TRBV12-4 and TRBJ1-1; D unresolved. The CDR3 is 13 amino acids. The V gene lost 7 bases and the J gene lost 1 base, with 10 bases spanning the gap. The CDR3 sequence is CASTLQRNTEAFF. CDR3 bases: TGTGCCAGCACCTTACAGAGGAACACTGAAGCTTTCTTT.

This clonotype was counted a few times. The rearrangement links TRBV12-3 or TRBV12-4 to TRBJ1-2; weak D call: TRBD1 (5 bases). The CDR3 consists of 12 residues. Trimming left V 4 bases short and J 7 bases short, with 10 bases between. CDR3 nucleotide sequence: TGTGCCAGCAGTTCCTTGGGGCTTGGCTACACCTTC. Its protein is CASSSLGLGYTF.

The V gene is TRBV6-6, the J gene TRBJ2-2; no reliable D call. The ends were cut back, 0 bases at V and 9 bases at J, with 5 bases in the middle. The CDR3 sequence is 12 residues long. Per germline, CDR1 MNHNY and CDR2 SVGAGI (reference sequence). This chain's CDR3 is CASSYSFRELFF. CDR3 in DNA: TGTGCCAGCAGTTACTCTTTCCGGGAGCTGTTTTTT.

This clonotype was seen repeatedly, ten times or more. The V and J genes are TRBV12-3 or TRBV12-4 and TRBJ2-7; possible D gene TRBD1, 5 bases. The length of the CDR3 is 17 residues. Trimming cost V 3 bases and J 2 bases, with 20 bases left between them. DNA for the CDR3: TGTGCCAGCAGTTTGACTTTAGGGGTCTACTCCGCCTACGAGCAGTACTTC. This sequence encodes CASSLTLGVYSAYEQYF.

V and J are TRBV5-1 and TRBJ2-1; a possible D gene is TRBD2 (6 bases). Germline values: CDR1 SGHRS, CDR2 YFSETQ. The CDR3 has 17 amino acids. Trimming removed 1 base from V and 2 bases from J, with 16 bases in between. The CDR3 loop is CASSLRGVAAPYNEQFF. CDR3 bases: TGCGCCAGCAGCTTGAGGGGAGTAGCGGCCCCCTACAATGAGCAGTTCTTC.

The rearrangement uses TRBV7-9 and TRBJ1-4; 10 bases agree with TRBD1. The CDR3 runs to 14 residues. The germline V gene has CDR1 SEHNR and CDR2 FQNEAQ (reference sequence). The J segment lost 8 bases and the V segment lost 5 bases, leaving 5 bases of the junction unmatched. CDR3 residues: CASSQRGQGEKLFF. The CDR3 DNA follows: TGTGCCAGCAGCCAGAGGGGACAGGGGGAAAAACTGTTTTTT.

The chain couples TRBV12-3 or TRBV12-4 to TRBJ1-5; D unclear. Trimming pared 8 bases from V and 7 bases from J, leaving 15 bases between. The CDR3 consists of 13 residues. For the CDR3, the DNA is TGTGCCAGCGTGCCCGCGGGTGGGCAGCCCCAGCATTTT. Protein product: CASVPAGGQPQHF.

The V call is TRBV7-9, the J call TRBJ1-2, with 10 bases that match TRBD1. Germline trimming cut 5 bases from V and 6 bases from J; bases unmatched to any gene: 6. CDR1 is SEHNR and CDR2 is FQNEAQ in the germline V gene (reference sequence). This CDR3 is 14 amino acids long. The CDR3 DNA reads TGTGCCAGCAGCCCAGGACAGGGGGTTAATGGCTACACCTTC. Translated: CASSPGQGVNGYTF.

This CDR3 reads CASSLNGASTDTQYF. DNA of the CDR3: TGTGCCAGCAGCTTGAACGGAGCCAGCACAGATACGCAGTATTTT. V usage is TRBV13 and J usage is TRBJ2-3; D unresolved. Trimming left V 3 bases short and J 0 bases short, with 10 bases between. Germline CDR1 is PRHDT and CDR2 is FYEKMQ (reference sequence). The CDR3 is 15 amino acids.

The V gene is TRBV5-1, the J gene TRBJ2-3; 10 positions agree with TRBD2. With 0 bases clipped from V and 5 bases from J, the junction kept 6 bases outside the gene matches. This CDR3 has 16 amino acids. Germline V lookup: CDR1 SGHRS, CDR2 YFSETQ. The chain's CDR3 is CASSLGSSGGRDTQYF. In DNA, the CDR3 is TGCGCCAGCAGCTTGGGATCTAGCGGGGGCCGAGATACGCAGTATTTT.

This clonotype has more than one count but fewer than ten. J is TRBJ1-1 and V is TRBV5-6; 8 bases align to TRBD1. V trimming: 3 bases; J trimming: 4 bases; junction bases outside the gene matches: 5. CDR1 and CDR2 from the germline V gene are SGHDT and YYEEEE. The CDR3 is 14 amino acids. For the CDR3, the DNA is TGTGCCAGCAGCTCGACAGGGGTTCTCACTGAAGCTTTCTTT. It encodes CASSSTGVLTEAFF.